This TCR beta chain was sequenced for a study of blood T cell repertoires in COVID-19. Whole-study context: Whether acute or convalescent, the COVID-19 samples came from the United States, Italy and Spain. PBMCs, B-cell-depleted T cells, or T cells were the source of the cDNA or gDNA that made up the material.

This clone was seen a single time. Original handling: Scientists estimated how many nucleated cells there were by amplifying reference gene primers. The protocol was immunoSEQ multiplex PCR, while the TCRdb copy is restricted to in-frame clones and leaves out a portion. The DNA gave D and trimming, while V, J and clone size come from that table. The sample holds 100,000 to 150,000 clones; around 90% are singletons and the top ten take over 3.5%. V was shortened by 5 bases and J by 6 bases, with 16 bases between the two germline ends. Germline-derived CDR1 and CDR2 are SGHVS and FQNEAQ. The CDR3 totals 14 residues.

This receptor was obtained from a man aged 45-60 years with active COVID-19. The chain carries TRBV7-8 and TRBJ2-5; a possible D gene is TRBD2 (6 bases). Sequencing was performed on peripheral blood. The CDR3 coding sequence is TGTGCCAGCAGCCAGGGAGGAGGGCCGAAGACCCAGTACTTC. Translating it yields CASSQGGGPKTQYF.